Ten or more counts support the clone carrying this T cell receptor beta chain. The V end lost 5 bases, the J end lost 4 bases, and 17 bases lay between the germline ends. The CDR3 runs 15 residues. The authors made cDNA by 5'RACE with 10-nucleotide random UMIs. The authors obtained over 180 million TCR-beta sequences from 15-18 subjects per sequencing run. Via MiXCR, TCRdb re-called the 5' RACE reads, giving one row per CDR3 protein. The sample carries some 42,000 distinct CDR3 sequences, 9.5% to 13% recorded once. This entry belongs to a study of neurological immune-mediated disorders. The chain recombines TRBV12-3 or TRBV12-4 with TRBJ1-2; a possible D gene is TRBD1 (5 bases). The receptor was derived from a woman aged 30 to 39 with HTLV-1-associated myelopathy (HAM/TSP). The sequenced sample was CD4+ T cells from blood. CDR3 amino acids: CASSLRSGLSYGYTF. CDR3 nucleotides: TGTGCCAGCAGTCTACGGTCAGGGCTGAGCTATGGCTACACCTTC.